This T cell receptor (beta chain) came from a study of T cell changes during pregnancy in multiple sclerosis (dated by TCRdb to 2018 to 2020). General notes on the study: Changes in the T cell repertoire over the course of pregnancy were examined in this study in women with multiple sclerosis.

Libraries came from the immunoSEQ multiplex PCR assay. What TCRdb holds here is the immuneACCESS table cut down to in-frame rearrangements. Part of the clones is not present; checked against another copy, under half of the missing clones reflect an unresolved V gene, and the others are unexplained. The table for this sample lists 30,000 to 40,000 clones; 91% of them were counted only once. The ten largest clones add up to 0.65% to 0.85% of the sample. Worth noting for this clone: Its antigen target is currently unknown. Per-base quality was not reported, and no clone a single base away is much larger than it.

From a lookup of the germline V gene, CDR1 and CDR2 are ENHRY and SYGVKD. V is reduced by 6 bases and J by 4 bases, leaving a spacing of 18 bases between them. From the cysteine up to the phenylalanine, the CDR3 has a length of 15 residues. The CDR3 DNA has 45 bases and is translated from base 1. The receptor comes from a female donor in good health, enrolled as a control in a pregnancy study. This receptor chain uses TRBV10-3 and TRBJ1-2, with TRBD1 as a weak D call on 6 bases. Sample: CD4+ T cells from peripheral blood mononuclear cells, taken in the second trimester of pregnancy. The CDR3 protein: CAIREPLDRSYGYTF. The DNA is TGTGCCATCAGGGAGCCCCTCGACAGGAGCTATGGCTACACCTTC.